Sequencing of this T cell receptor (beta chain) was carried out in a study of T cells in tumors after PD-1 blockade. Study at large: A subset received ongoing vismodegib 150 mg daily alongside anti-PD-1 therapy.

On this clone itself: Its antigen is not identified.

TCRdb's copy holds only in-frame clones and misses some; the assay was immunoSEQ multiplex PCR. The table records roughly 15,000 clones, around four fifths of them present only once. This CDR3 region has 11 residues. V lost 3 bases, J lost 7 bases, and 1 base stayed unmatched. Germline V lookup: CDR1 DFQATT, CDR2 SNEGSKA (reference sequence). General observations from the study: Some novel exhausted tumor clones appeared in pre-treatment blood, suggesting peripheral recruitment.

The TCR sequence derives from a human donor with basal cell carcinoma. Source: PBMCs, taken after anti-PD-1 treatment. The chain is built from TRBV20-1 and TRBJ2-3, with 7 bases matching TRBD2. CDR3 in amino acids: CSASSGNTQYF. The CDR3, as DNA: TGCAGTGCTAGCAGCGGGAATACGCAGTATTTT.